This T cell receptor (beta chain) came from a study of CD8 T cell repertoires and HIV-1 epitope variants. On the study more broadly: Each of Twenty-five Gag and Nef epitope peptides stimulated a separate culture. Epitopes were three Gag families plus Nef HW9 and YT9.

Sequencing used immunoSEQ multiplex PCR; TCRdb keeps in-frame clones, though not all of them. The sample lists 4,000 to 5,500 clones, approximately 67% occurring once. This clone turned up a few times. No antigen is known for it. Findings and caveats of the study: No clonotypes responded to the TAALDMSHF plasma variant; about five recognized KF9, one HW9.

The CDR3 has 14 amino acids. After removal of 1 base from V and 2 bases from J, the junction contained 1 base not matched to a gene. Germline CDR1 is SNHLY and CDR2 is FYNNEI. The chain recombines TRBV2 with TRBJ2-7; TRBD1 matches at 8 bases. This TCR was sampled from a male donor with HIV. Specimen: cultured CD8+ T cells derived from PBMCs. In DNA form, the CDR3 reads TGTGCCAGCAGTGAAGGGACAGGGACCTACGAGCAGTACTTC. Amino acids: CASSEGTGTYEQYF.